This entry lists 7 T cell receptor beta chains sequenced from one sample in a study of blood T cell repertoires in COVID-19. TCRdb keeps only in-frame clones here, not all; method: immunoSEQ multiplex PCR. Of under 200,000 clones listed, about four fifths were seen once; the top ten hold about 6.3%. The material sequenced was peripheral blood. These receptors originate from a man aged 55-75 years with acute or convalescent COVID-19.

The rearrangement joins TRBV5-5 to TRBJ2-2, with D hard to call. The germline gives CDR1 SGHKS, CDR2 YYEKEE (reference sequence). This CDR3 contains 15 residues. With 5 bases removed from V and 0 bases from J, the gap between germline ends came to 11 bases. The CDR3 here is CASREALANTGELFF. The CDR3 nucleotides are TGTGCCAGCAGAGAGGCACTCGCGAACACCGGGGAGCTGTTTTTT.

The chain joins TRBV19 to TRBJ2-7, with 15 bases identical to TRBD2. CDR1 LNHDA and CDR2 SQIVND come from the germline V gene (reference sequence). V shed 10 bases and J 4 bases; nucleotides not matched to a gene: 5. The CDR3 covers 14 residues. CDR3 nucleotides: TGTGCCACCCGAGGGACTAGCGGGAGGTACGAGCAGTACTTC. It encodes CATRGTSGRYEQYF.

V is TRBV11-2 and J is TRBJ2-3; TRBD2 agrees at 10 bases. J gave up 1 base and V 5 bases, and 6 bases lay outside the gene matches. The germline V gene encodes CDR1 SGHAT and CDR2 FQNNGV. CDR3 length: 16 amino acids. The CDR3: CASSPDLAGGTDTQYF. The CDR3 coding sequence is TGTGCCAGCAGCCCCGATCTAGCGGGAGGCACAGATACGCAGTATTTT.

The chain uses TRBV28 and TRBJ1-2; 9 positions agree with TRBD1. This CDR3 is built from 14 residues. Germline CDR1 is MDHEN and CDR2 is SYDVKM. With V trimmed by 4 bases and J by 7 bases, 7 bases remained unmatched. The CDR3 nucleotides are TGTGCCAGCAGTTACACAGGGGGCGGGCGTGGCTACACCTTC. It yields the protein CASSYTGGGRGYTF.

The chain joins TRBV6-5 to TRBJ1-2; 8 nucleotides agree with TRBD1. This CDR3 comprises 13 residues. The V segment lost 7 bases and the J segment 8 bases; nucleotides outside the gene matches: 9. Germline values: CDR1 MNHEY, CDR2 SVGAGI. The CDR3 DNA reads as TGTGCCAGCACCTTAGACAGGGGATGGGGCTACACCTTC. Its protein is CASTLDRGWGYTF.

The chain joins TRBV14 to TRBJ2-3, with a tentative D call TRBD1 (6 bases). Trimming cost V 4 bases and J 1 base, with 12 bases left between them. CDR1 is SGHDN, CDR2 FVKESK, per germline. The CDR3 covers 15 residues. The CDR3 DNA sequence: TGTGCCAGCAGCCTAAACAGGGTGGGCACAGATACGCAGTATTTT. It yields the protein CASSLNRVGTDTQYF.

This clone was observed a few times. The chain combines TRBV30 with TRBJ1-4; D might be TRBD1 (5 bases). The germline V and J ends were trimmed by 2 bases and 7 bases, with 14 bases remaining between them. Germline V gives CDR1 GTSNPN, CDR2 SVGIG (reference sequence). This CDR3 spans 14 amino acids. The CDR3 is CAWSNGGSGEKLFF. As DNA, the CDR3 is TGTGCCTGGAGTAATGGGGGGTCAGGTGAAAAACTGTTTTTT.